Shown below are 30 T cell receptor beta chains from a single sample sequenced in a study of T cell repertoires in cytomegalovirus infection. TCRdb recomputed calls from the reads with MiXCR, one row per CDR3 protein. The profile shows about 260,000 distinct CDR3 sequences, 8% to 9.5% of them singletons. The sequenced material came from PBMCs. The source of these receptors is a human donor in good health (CMV status not recorded). Some clones in this sample may be carry-over from other donors' samples.

The V and J genes are TRBV19 and TRBJ2-5, with 9 bases matching TRBD1. The trim removed 9 bases at V and 3 bases at J, leaving 8 bases unmatched. The CDR3 loop spans 14 amino acids. Germline V CDR1 and CDR2: LNHDA, SQIVND (reference sequence). In nucleotides, the CDR3 is TGTGCCAGCCGACTCCGGGACAGGGAAGAGACCCAGTACTTC. It translates to CASRLRDREETQYF.

This clonotype turned up a few times. The rearrangement joins TRBV20-1 to TRBJ2-7; TRBD1 matches at 12 bases. With V trimmed by 4 bases and J by 7 bases, 5 bases remained unmatched. Per the germline V gene, CDR1 is DFQATT and CDR2 is SNEGSKA (reference sequence). This CDR3 has 13 residues. The CDR3 coding sequence is TGCAGTGCTAAAGGGACAGGGGGCGGTGAGCAGTACTTC. This codes for CSAKGTGGGEQYF.

This clonotype was seen at least ten times. The V call is TRBV7-2, the J call TRBJ2-7, with D perhaps assigned TRBD1 or TRBD2 (5 bases each). Germline CDR1 SGHTA, CDR2 FQGNSA. The CDR3 covers 13 residues. Trimming cost V 4 bases and J 2 bases, with 9 bases left between them. CDR3 bases: TGTGCCAGCAGCTGGGACCGAGCCTACGAGCAGTACTTC. Amino acid sequence: CASSWDRAYEQYF.

The rearrangement uses TRBV13 and TRBJ2-1, with 8 bases identical to TRBD1. In germline, CDR1 is PRHDT, CDR2 FYEKMQ (reference sequence). V was pared by 5 bases and J by 8 bases, with 5 bases of the junction left unmatched. This CDR3 comprises 13 residues. CDR3 in DNA: TGTGCCAGCAGCCCTGGACAGGGTCATGAGCAGTTCTTC. This codes for CASSPGQGHEQFF.

The gene calls are TRBV19 and TRBJ1-6, with 8 nucleotides matching TRBD1. Losses at the gene ends were 8 bases for V and 6 bases for J; bases not matched to a gene: 9. The germline V gene has CDR1 LNHDA and CDR2 SQIVND (reference sequence). The CDR3 consists of 15 residues. This chain's CDR3 is CASGRTGSINSPLHF. The CDR3 coding sequence is TGTGCCAGTGGGAGGACAGGGTCGATTAATTCACCCCTCCACTTT.

A few counts support this clonotype. This chain links TRBV7-2 with TRBJ1-5; no definite D call. This CDR3 region has 13 residues. Deletions cut 5 bases from V and 6 bases from J, with 11 bases between. CDR1 and CDR2 (germline): SGHTA, FQGNSA. CDR3 sequence reads: CASSPDPGQPQHF. CDR3 coding DNA: TGTGCCAGCAGCCCGGACCCAGGTCAGCCCCAGCATTTT.

Many counts were recorded for this clonotype. This CDR3 is CASSTHAGTSDEQYF. The CDR3 nucleotides read TGTGCCAGCAGTACACACGCCGGGACTAGCGACGAGCAGTACTTC. The chain is built from TRBV6-1 and TRBJ2-7; 10 bases fit TRBD2. The ends lost 5 bases at V and 5 bases at J; junction bases unmatched: 9. Germline V CDR1 and CDR2: MNHNS, SASEGT. The CDR3 has 15 amino acids.

This clonotype was seen many times. This chain joins TRBV28 and TRBJ1-4, with D possibly being TRBD1 (6 bases). V lost 5 bases to trimming and J lost 5 bases, with 15 bases between them. CDR1 and CDR2 (germline): MDHEN, SYDVKM. This CDR3 contains 15 residues. As DNA, the CDR3 is TGTGCCAGCAGTACCACAGGGACCTTCAATGAAAAACTGTTTTTT. This encodes CASSTTGTFNEKLFF.

This clonotype was seen ten or more times. The V call is TRBV12-3 or TRBV12-4, the J call TRBJ1-6, with 10 bases lining up with TRBD1. The CDR3 is 16 residues long. V gave up 5 bases and J gave up 7 bases; unmatched junction bases: 8. The CDR3 sequence is CASSPPRQGANSPLHF. The CDR3 DNA sequence: TGTGCCAGCAGTCCCCCGAGACAGGGGGCAAATTCACCCCTCCACTTT.

This clonotype has ten or more counts. V usage is TRBV19 and J usage is TRBJ1-2; 7 nucleotides line up with TRBD1. Trimming at V came to 9 bases and at J to 8 bases, leaving 12 bases not matched to a gene. The CDR3 consists of 13 residues. Germline V gene data show CDR1 as LNHDA and CDR2 as SQIVND (reference sequence). CDR3 sequence reads: CASRPSGGEGYTF. The CDR3, as DNA: TGTGCCAGCCGACCCTCAGGGGGAGAAGGCTACACCTTC.

This clonotype has ten or more counts. The gene calls are TRBV18 and TRBJ2-1; the D is unclear. The ends were cut back, 3 bases at V and 0 bases at J, with 15 bases in the middle. The CDR3 runs 17 residues. The germline V gene encodes CDR1 KGHSH and CDR2 LQKENI. The CDR3 DNA is TGTGCCAGCTCACCCACCCCCGGGCAGAGCTCCTACAATGAGCAGTTCTTC. Translating it yields CASSPTPGQSSYNEQFF.

This clonotype was seen many times. This chain connects TRBV7-2 to TRBJ2-7; either TRBD1 or TRBD2 may fit D (7 bases each). CDR1 and CDR2 from the germline V gene are SGHTA and FQGNSA. The CDR3 runs to 16 residues. The germline V and J ends were trimmed by 6 bases and 2 bases, with 20 bases remaining between them. CDR3 residues: CASRLRGGDSAYEQYF. The CDR3 nucleotides are TGTGCCAGCAGATTAAGAGGGGGGGACAGTGCCTACGAGCAGTACTTC.

This clonotype was seen ten or more times. The J gene is TRBJ2-2, the V gene TRBV7-2; TRBD2 aligns across 16 bases. This CDR3 has 18 amino acids. Losses at the gene ends were 2 bases for V and 7 bases for J; bases not matched to a gene: 7. Germline V lookup: CDR1 SGHTA, CDR2 FQGNSA. CDR3: CASSLPGLAGGPGGELFF. CDR3 bases: TGTGCCAGCAGCTTACCGGGACTAGCGGGGGGGCCGGGCGGGGAGCTGTTTTTT.

This clonotype occurred many times. The rearrangement joins TRBV7-2 to TRBJ1-1; 7 positions match TRBD1. J lost 5 bases, V lost 5 bases, and 14 bases had no gene match. The CDR3 is 16 residues long. CDR1 is SGHTA and CDR2 is FQGNSA in the germline V gene. The CDR3 DNA is TGTGCCAGCAGCCGTAACCGACAGGGAGGAGAGACTGAAGCTTTCTTT. Translated, it gives CASSRNRQGGETEAFF.

The genes are TRBV7-2 and TRBJ2-2, with TRBD1 matching over 8 bases. The germline V gene encodes CDR1 SGHTA and CDR2 FQGNSA. V trimming: 4 bases; J trimming: 0 bases; junction bases outside the gene matches: 4. This CDR3 is built from 16 residues. Here the CDR3 reads CASSSAGGSNTGELFF. In DNA form, the CDR3 reads TGTGCCAGCAGCTCGGCAGGGGGCTCGAACACCGGGGAGCTGTTTTTT.

Worth noting for this clonotype: This may stem from a read error, because a much larger clone lies one nucleotide away. The rearrangement joins TRBV14 to TRBJ2-5; a possible D gene is TRBD2 (6 bases). V lost 4 bases and J 2 bases, leaving 11 bases between the germline ends. Germline lookup yields CDR1 SGHDN and CDR2 FVKESK. The CDR3 sequence is 14 residues long. Written as DNA, the CDR3 is TGTGCCAGCAGCCTCCGGGACTTACAAGAGACCCAGTACTTC. Amino acids: CASSLRDLQETQYF.

The gene calls are TRBV5-6 and TRBJ2-7; 7 bases map to TRBD1. The germline CDR1 and CDR2 sequences are SGHDT and YYEEEE. V lost 6 bases, J lost 2 bases, and 17 bases stayed unmatched. The CDR3 is 17 amino acids. The CDR3 protein is CASNLRLTGERAYEQYF. CDR3 in DNA: TGTGCCAGCAATCTTCGACTCACAGGGGAAAGGGCCTACGAGCAGTACTTC.

This clonotype was seen many times. This rearrangement joins TRBV28 to TRBJ2-4; 7 bases map to TRBD1. The J segment lost 1 base and the V segment lost 5 bases, leaving 5 bases of the junction unmatched. This CDR3 has 15 amino acids. Germline V gene data show CDR1 as MDHEN and CDR2 as SYDVKM. Here the CDR3 reads CASSRLQGAKNIQYF. CDR3 coding DNA: TGTGCCAGCAGTCGTTTACAGGGGGCCAAAAACATTCAGTACTTC.

This clonotype was counted many times. The chain employs TRBV3-1 and TRBJ2-7; TRBD1 matches 7 bases. Germline V CDR1 and CDR2: LGHDT, YNNKEL (reference sequence). V lost 3 bases, J lost 2 bases, and 4 bases stayed unmatched. The CDR3 covers 14 residues. For the CDR3, the DNA is TGTGCCAGCAGCCAGGACAGGCCACCCTACGAGCAGTACTTC. It is translated as CASSQDRPPYEQYF.

This clonotype was observed at least ten times. The rearrangement uses TRBV5-4 and TRBJ2-5; TRBD2 is a possible D gene (5 bases). This CDR3 comprises 15 residues. V dropped 0 bases and J dropped 4 bases, with 13 bases sitting between them. CDR1 and CDR2 from the germline V gene are SGHNT and YYREEE (reference sequence). In DNA, the CDR3 is TGTGCCAGCAGCTTGGCCTCGGGTGGAGGAGAGACCCAGTACTTC. Its translation is CASSLASGGGETQYF.

The CDR3: CSARVEGAQETQYF. The DNA of the CDR3 is TGCAGTGCTAGAGTAGAGGGCGCCCAAGAGACCCAGTACTTC. The V gene is TRBV20-1, the J gene TRBJ2-5; D may be TRBD2 (5 bases). Germline values: CDR1 DFQATT, CDR2 SNEGSKA (reference sequence). Trimming left V 1 base short and J 1 base short, with 10 bases between. The length of the CDR3 is 14 residues.

The J gene is TRBJ2-2, the V gene TRBV19; TRBD1 might be the D (5 bases). Germline values: CDR1 LNHDA, CDR2 SQIVND (reference sequence). CDR3 length: 14 amino acids. With 7 bases removed from V and 6 bases from J, the gap between germline ends came to 15 bases. CDR3 DNA: TGTGCCAGTACCAACAGGATAAGCGCCGGGGAGCTGTTTTTT. Protein: CASTNRISAGELFF.

Details on this clonotype: As the CDR3 is not closed by the conserved phenylalanine or tryptophan, this likely results from a read error. The chain combines TRBV6-1 with TRBJ1-6; D remains ambiguous. Germline V gene data show CDR1 as MNHNS and CDR2 as SASEGT. The V and J ends lost 6 bases and 7 bases respectively, with 10 bases between them. The CDR3 covers 13 residues. The CDR3 protein is CASRDSRNSPLHY. The CDR3 bases are TGTGCCAGCAGGGACTCACGGAATTCACCCCTCCACTAT.

This clonotype was seen more than once but under ten times. The chain is built from TRBV5-4 and TRBJ1-2, with no clear D. There are 13 residues in the CDR3. The V gene lost 7 bases and the J gene lost 6 bases, with 16 bases spanning the gap. From germline, CDR1 is SGHNT and CDR2 YYREEE (reference sequence). The CDR3 here is CASGNPTGDGYTF. For the CDR3, the DNA is TGTGCCAGCGGTAACCCTACCGGGGATGGCTACACCTTC.

This clonotype was counted many times. V usage is TRBV7-8 and J usage is TRBJ2-5, with 12 bases that match TRBD2. Germline values: CDR1 SGHVS, CDR2 FQNEAQ. The CDR3 is made up of 15 amino acids. V shed 1 base, J shed 4 bases, and the junction held 1 base outside the gene matches. CDR3 bases: TGTGCCAGCAGCTTAGTGGGACTAGCGGGAGAGACCCAGTACTTC. Translation: CASSLVGLAGETQYF.

The chain has TRBV7-2 and TRBJ1-1; D gene uncertain. V lost 1 base and J lost 7, with 10 bases in between. Germline CDR1 is SGHTA and CDR2 is FQGNSA. CDR3 length: 13 residues. CDR3 in DNA: TGTGCCAGCAGCTTAGGTCTTGTCGGTGAAGCTTTCTTT. As protein: CASSLGLVGEAFF.

In its sample, this clonotype was seen many times. V usage is TRBV4-1 and J usage is TRBJ2-5; D might be TRBD1 or TRBD2, each matching 5 bases. The CDR3 consists of 14 residues. Germline lookup yields CDR1 MGHRA and CDR2 YSYEKL. V gave up 3 bases and J gave up 5 bases, with 13 bases separating them. CDR3 loop: CASSQTGTRETQYF. As DNA, the CDR3 is TGCGCCAGCAGCCAGACCGGGACGCGGGAGACCCAGTACTTC.

This clonotype was seen a few times. V usage is TRBV19 and J usage is TRBJ1-1; perhaps TRBD1 as D (6 bases). This CDR3 is built from 14 residues. Germline CDR1 and CDR2: LNHDA and SQIVND (reference sequence). Trimming pared 4 bases from V and 5 bases from J, leaving 14 bases between. CDR3 loop: CASSTLGARTEAFF. CDR3 coding DNA: TGTGCCAGTAGTACCCTGGGGGCGAGGACTGAAGCTTTCTTT.

This clonotype was seen repeatedly, ten times or more. This chain uses TRBV12-3 or TRBV12-4 with TRBJ1-1; D remains ambiguous. Trimming removed 2 bases at V and 11 bases at J, with 21 bases between. This CDR3 comprises 15 residues. CDR3 DNA: TGTGCCAGCAGTTTACCTCCCGTAGAGGGAGGAGCGGCTTTCTTT. Residues: CASSLPPVEGGAAFF.

This clonotype was recorded at least ten times. The gene calls are TRBV7-2 and TRBJ2-3, with 9 positions matching TRBD1. Germline loops: CDR1 SGHTA, CDR2 FQGNSA. J lost 5 bases, V lost 1 base, and 7 bases had no gene match. The CDR3 loop spans 16 amino acids. Written as DNA, the CDR3 is TGTGCCAGCAGCTTAGGCGGGACAGGGAGGATAGATACGCAGTATTTT. It is translated as CASSLGGTGRIDTQYF.